The 31 T cell receptor beta chains presented below share a single source sample, sequenced in a study of T cells after yellow fever vaccination (dated by TCRdb to about 2019). Sample treatment or condition, as interpreted from the label and publication: live attenuated yellow fever vaccine strain. The library was produced with 5' RACE. Sequencing used an Illumina HiSeq 2500. Through fastp at Q25 and MiXCR, TCRdb rebuilt clones from the public reads, retaining in-frame beta chains. Identical CDR3 proteins give one entry, which carries the most common genes and DNA. Here the sample has roughly 250,000 distinct CDR3 sequences; 10% to 15% occur a single time. Jointly, the top ten make up roughly 0.5% of the sample. Specimen: CD4+ T cells sorted from PBMCs, collected 45 days after the yellow fever booster vaccination. The receptor source for this set is a man aged 25 to 40 who received the YFV17D yellow fever vaccine.

In nucleotides, the CDR3 is TGCAGCGTTGAACTCGGTGGAGAGCAGTACTTC. Translated: CSVELGGEQYF. The V call is TRBV29-1, the J call TRBJ2-7; no definite D call. V gave up 2 bases and J gave up 7 bases, with 9 bases separating them. The CDR3 sequence is 11 residues long. From germline, CDR1 is SQVTM and CDR2 ANQGSEA.

This clonotype was recorded a few times. The chain is built from TRBV6-1 and TRBJ2-7; the match to TRBD1 covers 9 bases. The germline gives CDR1 MNHNS, CDR2 SASEGT. V dropped 6 bases and J dropped 3; count of bases not matched to a gene: 6. The CDR3 has 14 amino acids. This CDR3 reads CASRRGQGFYEQYF. The CDR3 coding sequence is TGTGCCAGCAGACGGGGACAGGGCTTCTACGAGCAGTACTTC.

The sample holds a few counts of this clonotype. The chain recombines TRBV20-1 with TRBJ2-5, with D tentatively TRBD2 (5 bases). Germline CDR1 is DFQATT and CDR2 is SNEGSKA (reference sequence). The CDR3 is made up of 14 amino acids. V was trimmed by 5 bases and J by 5 bases, leaving 18 bases between them. The DNA for the CDR3 is TGCAGTGCTTTGAGGGTGGGGAAAGGGGAGACCCAGTACTTC. Translating gives CSALRVGKGETQYF.

This sequence joins TRBV7-2 and TRBJ2-7; no firm D call. Germline-derived CDR1 and CDR2 are SGHTA and FQGNSA. This CDR3 spans 15 amino acids. V shed 5 bases and J shed 2 bases, with 16 bases lying between them. The CDR3 protein is CASSNDGRFAYEQYF. In DNA, the CDR3 is TGTGCCAGCAGCAACGACGGGCGTTTCGCCTACGAGCAGTACTTC.

The sample holds a few counts of this clonotype. The chain is built from TRBV7-2 and TRBJ2-5; D ambiguous. In germline, CDR1 is SGHTA, CDR2 FQGNSA. The V end lost 3 bases, the J end lost 1 base, and 15 bases lay between the germline ends. The CDR3 totals 16 residues. CDR3 sequence: CASSFPRLGTQETQYF. The CDR3 nucleotides read TGTGCCAGCAGCTTTCCACGTCTGGGAACCCAAGAGACCCAGTACTTC.

The rearrangement uses TRBV3-1 and TRBJ1-2, with 7 bases aligning to TRBD1. Trimming took 6 bases from V and 3 from J; bases not matched to a gene: 7. Per the germline V gene, CDR1 is LGHDT and CDR2 is YNNKEL (reference sequence). The CDR3 totals 14 residues. DNA of the CDR3: TGTGCCAGCAGAGGGACAGCCCGCCACTATGGCTACACCTTC. Its translation: CASRGTARHYGYTF.

This clonotype has a handful of counts. This chain uses TRBV15 with TRBJ2-7, with D possibly matching TRBD2 (6 bases). The CDR3 has 15 residues. Trimming pared 1 base from V and 3 bases from J, leaving 13 bases between. Germline CDR1 reads LNHNV; CDR2 reads YYDKDF (reference sequence). CDR3 coding DNA: TGTGCCACCAGCAGAGCGGGAGAAGGGCTCTACGAGCAGTACTTC. It translates to CATSRAGEGLYEQYF.

There are a few counts of this clonotype. V is TRBV6-5 and J is TRBJ2-2, with D maybe TRBD1 (5 bases). Deletions cut 8 bases from V and 7 bases from J, with 17 bases between. Germline V gives CDR1 MNHEY, CDR2 SVGAGI. This CDR3 contains 14 residues. CDR3 region: CASGQGHPLGELFF. CDR3 DNA sequence: TGTGCCAGCGGTCAGGGCCACCCTCTCGGGGAGCTGTTTTTT.

This chain connects TRBV5-1 to TRBJ2-1; TRBD2 agrees at 8 bases. Germline values: CDR1 SGHRS, CDR2 YFSETQ. This CDR3 comprises 14 residues. Germline trimming cut 9 bases from V and 0 bases from J; bases unmatched to any gene: 5. The CDR3 loop reads CATRSGISYNEQFF. CDR3 in DNA: TGCGCCACCCGTAGCGGGATCTCCTACAATGAGCAGTTCTTC. Variable domain in full (rest from reference TRBV5-1 and TRBJ2-1): KAGVTQTPRYLIKTRGQQVTLSCSPISGHRSVSWYQQTPGQGLQFLFEYFSETQRNKGNFPGRFSGRQFSNSRSEMNVSTLELGDSALYLCATRSGISYNEQFFGPGTRLTVL.

The chain combines TRBV11-2 with TRBJ2-7; maybe TRBD1 (6 bases). The CDR3 extends over 14 amino acids. Germline CDR1 reads SGHAT; CDR2 reads FQNNGV. Trimming pared 4 bases from V and 4 bases from J, leaving 14 bases between. The CDR3 DNA reads TGTGCCAGCAGCTCAAATCAGGGGCAGTACGAGCAGTACTTC. Encoded protein: CASSSNQGQYEQYF.

This clonotype was seen more than once but under ten times. V is TRBV2 and J is TRBJ2-1, with D hard to call. V lost 7 bases, J lost 9 bases, and 22 bases lay in between. The CDR3 runs 15 residues. CDR1 SNHLY and CDR2 FYNNEI come from the germline V gene. CDR3 DNA sequence: TGTGCCAGCAAGTTAGAAGGGCCCTCCCCGGCTGAGCAGTTCTTC. This sequence encodes CASKLEGPSPAEQFF.

This sequence joins TRBV12-3 or TRBV12-4 and TRBJ2-2; D is undetermined. V shed 1 base and J shed 4 bases, with 10 bases lying between them. The CDR3 totals 15 residues. CDR3 protein: CASSLGQTATGELFF. The CDR3 DNA reads TGTGCCAGCAGTTTAGGCCAGACTGCCACCGGGGAGCTGTTTTTT.

This clonotype was observed at least ten times. V gene TRBV4-2 combines with J gene TRBJ2-7; D ambiguous. The germline CDR1 and CDR2 sequences are LGHNA and YNFKEQ. The CDR3 is made up of 14 amino acids. The V end lost 0 bases, the J end lost 3 bases, and 9 bases lay between the germline ends. CDR3 loop: CASSQDRTFYEQYF. DNA of the CDR3: TGTGCCAGCAGCCAAGATCGGACCTTCTACGAGCAGTACTTC.

The rearrangement joins TRBV7-2 to TRBJ1-5; no clear D gene. The V gene's germline CDR1 is SGHTA and CDR2 FQGNSA. V was clipped by 5 bases and J by 5 bases, with 10 bases between them. CDR3 length: 13 amino acids. This chain's CDR3 is CASSPILDQPQHF. Written as DNA, the CDR3 is TGTGCCAGCAGCCCTATCCTTGATCAGCCCCAGCATTTT.

The CDR3, as DNA: TGTGCCAGCAGCTTTAGGGGTGATGCACCGACCATCAATGAGCAGTTCTTC. Its translation: CASSFRGDAPTINEQFF. The chain is built from TRBV11-2 and TRBJ2-1; a weak D match, TRBD1 (5 bases). This CDR3 is built from 17 residues. Germline V lookup: CDR1 SGHAT, CDR2 FQNNGV. V dropped 3 bases and J dropped 6 bases, with 21 bases sitting between them.

The genes are TRBV7-8 and TRBJ2-1; D call uncertain. From germline, CDR1 is SGHVS and CDR2 FQNEAQ. The CDR3 is 16 amino acids. V was trimmed by 5 bases and J by 1 base, leaving 15 bases between them. This CDR3 is CASSLLRLVSYNEQFF. CDR3 DNA sequence: TGTGCCAGCAGCCTCTTGAGACTGGTATCCTACAATGAGCAGTTCTTC.

The V gene is TRBV11-2, the J gene TRBJ1-6; 8 bases align to TRBD1. CDR1 is SGHAT, CDR2 FQNNGV, per germline. CDR3 size: 14 residues. V shed 4 bases and J 7 bases; nucleotides not matched to a gene: 3. CDR3 nucleotide sequence: TGTGCCAGCAGCTCTAGACAGGGGAATTCACCCCTCCACTTT. Its translation is CASSSRQGNSPLHF.

The chain recombines TRBV20-1 with TRBJ2-7; 8 bases match TRBD2. Trimming cost V 0 bases and J 5 bases; bases outside gene matches: 12. In germline, CDR1 is DFQATT, CDR2 SNEGSKA (reference sequence). The CDR3 totals 16 residues. The CDR3 DNA is TGCAGTGCTAGAGACTCCCTGACTAGCGCCCATAACGAGCAGTACTTC. Translated, it gives CSARDSLTSAHNEQYF.

The rearrangement links TRBV5-1 to TRBJ1-2, with 7 bases matching TRBD1. There are 15 residues in the CDR3. V was pared by 0 bases and J by 5 bases, with 7 bases of the junction left unmatched. Germline CDR1 and CDR2: SGHRS and YFSETQ. CDR3 in DNA: TGCGCCAGCAGCTTGGAGGCGGACAGGTTTTATGGCTACACCTTC. Its protein is CASSLEADRFYGYTF.

V is TRBV7-2 and J is TRBJ2-5; no clear D gene. Germline V gene lookup returns CDR1 SGHTA and CDR2 FQGNSA. CDR3 length: 15 residues. Trimming cost V 0 bases and J 9 bases, with 17 bases left between them. The CDR3 DNA reads TGTGCCAGCAGCTTAGCAGTCAGCGACCCCTCGGCCCAGTACTTC. This codes for CASSLAVSDPSAQYF.

V and J are TRBV2 and TRBJ2-3; 7 bases map to TRBD2. Germline V gene data show CDR1 as SNHLY and CDR2 as FYNNEI. The CDR3 extends over 15 amino acids. J gave up 6 bases and V 2 bases, and 8 bases lay outside the gene matches. The CDR3 is CASSELGEGPDTQYF. CDR3 in DNA: TGTGCCAGCAGTGAACTGGGGGAGGGCCCGGATACGCAGTATTTT.

In this sample, this clonotype turned up many times. The CDR3 sequence is CASSQGQGGGEQYF. The DNA for the CDR3 is TGTGCCAGCAGTCAGGGACAGGGGGGAGGCGAGCAGTACTTC. V gene TRBV6-5 combines with J gene TRBJ2-7, with 11 bases identical to TRBD1. The trim removed 5 bases at V and 6 bases at J, leaving 6 bases unmatched. CDR1 and CDR2 from the germline V gene are MNHEY and SVGAGI. The CDR3 is 14 amino acids.

The chain recombines TRBV5-1 with TRBJ2-3, with 10 bases lining up with TRBD2. Germline V gives CDR1 SGHRS, CDR2 YFSETQ. The CDR3 has 17 residues. Trimming took 3 bases from V and 1 from J; bases not matched to a gene: 8. CDR3 DNA sequence: TGCGCCAGCAGCTGGGGGACCGGGACTAGCGGCACAGATACGCAGTATTTT. Protein product: CASSWGTGTSGTDTQYF.

This clonotype showed up just a few times. The V and J genes are TRBV7-2 and TRBJ2-5; a possible D gene is TRBD1 (6 bases). The CDR3 extends over 15 amino acids. Germline-derived CDR1 and CDR2 are SGHTA and FQGNSA. V was pared by 1 base and J by 0 bases, with 9 bases between. CDR3 sequence reads: CASSLGRTDQETQYF. The CDR3, as DNA: TGTGCCAGCAGCTTAGGACGGACAGACCAAGAGACCCAGTACTTC.

The chain uses TRBV7-9 and TRBJ2-7; the D gene is possibly TRBD1 (5 bases). With 11 bases removed from V and 0 bases from J, the gap between germline ends came to 17 bases. The CDR3 contains 14 residues. The germline V gene encodes CDR1 SEHNR and CDR2 FQNEAQ (reference sequence). CDR3 DNA: TGTGCCTGCTCACAAGGGGCAGTCTCCTACGAGCAGTACTTC. It specifies CACSQGAVSYEQYF.

The chain has TRBV7-2 and TRBJ2-1; D gene uncertain. Germline CDR1 and CDR2: SGHTA and FQGNSA. This CDR3 comprises 14 residues. V was clipped by 1 base and J by 10 bases, with 14 bases between them. The CDR3 loop reads CASSLDHGLGEQFF. The DNA for the CDR3 is TGTGCCAGCAGCTTAGACCACGGGCTCGGGGAGCAGTTCTTC. Combining the CDR3 with reference TRBV7-2 and TRBJ2-1 gives the whole variable domain GAGVSQSPSNKVTEKGKDVELRCDPISGHTALYWYRQSLGQGLEFLIYFQGNSAPDKSGLPSDRFSAERTGGSVSTLTIQRTQQEDSAVYLCASSLDHGLGEQFFGPGTRLTVL.

This clonotype has just a few counts. The chain combines TRBV5-1 with TRBJ2-7; the D call may be TRBD1 or TRBD2 (5 bases each). CDR3 size: 12 residues. Trimming took off 3 bases at V and 5 bases at J, with 9 bases between the two ends. Germline V lookup: CDR1 SGHRS, CDR2 YFSETQ. The chain's CDR3 is CASSWGSDEQYF. The CDR3 region has the DNA TGCGCCAGCAGCTGGGGGTCGGACGAGCAGTACTTC. Supplemented by reference TRBV5-1 and TRBJ2-7, the full variable domain reads KAGVTQTPRYLIKTRGQQVTLSCSPISGHRSVSWYQQTPGQGLQFLFEYFSETQRNKGNFPGRFSGRQFSNSRSEMNVSTLELGDSALYLCASSWGSDEQYFGPGTRLTVT.

The genes are TRBV3-1 and TRBJ2-2; unclear D gene. The V and J ends lost 6 bases and 7 bases respectively, with 12 bases between them. This CDR3 comprises 13 residues. In germline, CDR1 is LGHDT, CDR2 YNNKEL (reference sequence). The CDR3 sequence is CASRQRGFGELFF. CDR3 bases: TGTGCCAGCAGGCAAAGAGGATTCGGGGAGCTGTTTTTT. Together with reference TRBV3-1 and TRBJ2-2, the CDR3 gives the full variable domain: DTAVSQTPKYLVTQMGNDKSIKCEQNLGHDTMYWYKQDSKKFLKIMFSYNNKELIINETVPNRFSPKSPDKAHLNLHINSLELGDSAVYFCASRQRGFGELFFGEGSRLTVL.

There are a few counts of this clonotype. This chain links TRBV6-2 or TRBV6-3 with TRBJ2-3; D is unresolved. There are 16 residues in the CDR3. With 3 bases removed from V and 6 bases from J, the gap between germline ends came to 19 bases. The V gene's germline CDR1 is MNHEY and CDR2 SVGEGT. CDR3 bases: TGTGCCAGCAGTTATGAATTGTCGGCTAGATGGGATACGCAGTATTTT. Its translation: CASSYELSARWDTQYF.

This clonotype was seen a few times. The chain links TRBV12-3 or TRBV12-4 to TRBJ2-7; perhaps TRBD1 as D (7 bases). This CDR3 comprises 13 residues. Between the trimmed V and J ends, which lost 3 bases and 5 bases, there was a span of 11 bases. In nucleotides, the CDR3 is TGTGCCAGCAGTTTTCCAGGGGGGCACGAGCAGTACTTC. Its protein product is CASSFPGGHEQYF.

With regard to this clonotype: The junction departs from the called germline gene at one end, perhaps through a read error. This chain joins TRBV10-3 and TRBJ2-3; D might be TRBD1 or TRBD2, each matching 6 bases. The CDR3 spans 14 residues. Germline CDR1 ENHRY, CDR2 SYGVKD. CDR3 sequence: CAIRLTGPGDTHYF. The DNA of the CDR3 is TGTGCCATCAGGTTAACAGGGCCGGGGGATACGCATTATTTT.